The clone carrying this TCR beta chain was seen more than once but under ten times. The antigen is not known. Germline values: CDR1 MNHNY, CDR2 SVGAGI (reference sequence). V lost 0 bases and J 7 bases, leaving 9 bases between the germline ends. This CDR3 is built from 13 residues. Sorted out of PBMCs were CD4+ T cells and CD8+ T cells. This sample was taken from a study of CD8+ T cells in alopecia areata. Broader study findings: Higher clonality was seen in lesional scalp than in normal scalp, especially in alopecia totalis/universalis. The study found TCR sharing across patients less clear than in mice, possibly for HLA reasons. Scalp sequencing captures resident alphabeta T cells of normal skin too.

The sequencing template was cDNA reverse transcribed from extracted RNA. This table comes from immunoSEQ multiplex PCR, and its TCRdb copy is limited to in-frame clones, with some not included. The profile covers 110,000 or so clones, with about 60% appearing a single time and approximately 2.6% taken by the ten largest. The origin of this receptor is a human donor in good health. The specimen sequenced was CD4+ T cells sorted from blood. This sequence joins TRBV6-6 and TRBJ1-1; possibly TRBD1 for D (6 bases). The CDR3 protein is CASSYSEDSEAFF. The CDR3 DNA sequence: TGTGCCAGCAGTTACTCGGAGGACAGTGAAGCTTTCTTT.